Listed below are T cell receptor beta chains from one sample, sequenced in a study of Graves' ophthalmopathy and Graves' hyperthyroidism. From the multiplex PCR reads, TCRdb called clonotypes with MiXCR, one entry per CDR3 protein. The sample yields around 1.1 million distinct CDR3 sequences, about two fifths seen once. The sequenced sample consisted of peripheral blood or thyroid tissue (not recorded which). The origin of the receptors is an adult man with Graves' hyperthyroidism. The CDR3 runs from the conserved cysteine through the conserved F or W. Fields, in order: clone size, J gene, V gene, D gene, CDR3 protein, CDR3 DNA. A D gene is named only where the DNA matches it firmly. Size tells how often a clone was seen (once, few, many) or the class of an expanded clone, and some rows leave it out.

.	TRBJ2-2	TRBV5-4	.	CASSSLGGSAGELFF	TGTGCCAGCAGCTCTTTAGGGGGGTCGGCCGGGGAGCTGTTTTTT
many	TRBJ2-7	TRBV7-9	.	CASRWGDGYEQYF	TGTGCCAGCAGGTGGGGGGACGGCTACGAGCAGTACTTC
.	TRBJ2-5	TRBV6-5	.	CASSSLIRGQETQYF	TGTGCCAGCAGCTCCCTTATTCGCGGACAAGAGACCCAGTACTTC
.	TRBJ1-1	TRBV20-1	TRBD1	CSASLGDSHTEAFF	TGCAGTGCTTCCCTGGGGGACAGCCACACTGAAGCTTTCTTT
many	TRBJ1-6	TRBV6-5	TRBD1	CASGTGLGSPLHF	TGTGCCAGCGGGACAGGGTTGGGATCACCCCTCCACTTT
.	TRBJ2-3	TRBV29-1	.	CTYATADTQYF	TGCACCTACGCTACGGCAGATACGCAGTATTTT
once	TRBJ1-1	TRBV19	TRBD1	CASSIRTGAFPAFF	TGTGCCAGTAGTATACGGACAGGTGCATTCCCAGCTTTCTTT
.	TRBJ2-5	TRBV2	.	CASSQGWNTEALTQYF	TGTGCCAGCAGTCAGGGGTGGAACACTGAAGCTTTGACCCAGTACTTC
few	TRBJ2-5	TRBV6-1	TRBD2	CASFPPWLAGARETQYF	TGTGCCAGCTTTCCTCCGTGGCTAGCGGGAGCCCGAGAGACCCAGTACTTC
.	TRBJ1-2	TRBV28	.	CASSLGADDYRVYGYTF	TGTGCCAGCAGTTTAGGTGCAGACGACTATAGAGTCTATGGCTACACCTTC
.	TRBJ1-2	TRBV11-2	.	CASSSTWERGYGYTF	TGTGCCAGCAGCTCAACTTGGGAGCGGGGCTATGGCTACACCTTC
.	TRBJ2-7	TRBV6-5	.	CASSYSPNRAYEQYF	TGTGCCAGCAGTTACTCCCCAAATCGAGCCTACGAGCAGTACTTC
many	TRBJ1-5	TRBV20-1	.	CSARDLGPQHF	TGCAGTGCTAGAGATTTGGGACCCCAGCATTTT
few	TRBJ1-6	TRBV5-1	.	CASSPGPGRTYNSPLHF	TGCGCCAGCAGCCCTGGCCCAGGGAGAACCTATAATTCACCCCTCCACTTT
few	TRBJ2-7	TRBV4-1	.	CASSQGQGGTYEQYF	TGCGCCAGCAGCCAAGGACAGGGAGGGACCTACGAGCAGTACTTC
few	TRBJ1-1	TRBV25-1	.	CACSARVRDTEAFF	.
many	TRBJ2-7	TRBV7-2	.	CASSFAGGLIDEQYF	TGTGCCAGCAGCTTCGCCGGGGGGCTCATCGACGAGCAGTACTTC
many	TRBJ2-7	TRBV20-1	.	CSARRIYEQYF	TGCAGTGCTAGAAGGATATACGAGCAGTACTTC
.	TRBJ2-2	TRBV2	TRBD1	CASLGRGQGALNTGELFF	TGTGCCAGCCTGGGTCGCGGCCAGGGGGCTTTGAACACCGGGGAGCTGTTTTTT
.	TRBJ1-2	TRBV10-3	TRBD1	CASSTRPGQGRGYTF	TGTGCCAGCAGTACCCGGCCGGGACAGGGACGGGGCTACACCTTC
.	TRBJ2-5	TRBV30	.	CAWTTRSTAETQYF	TGTGCCTGGACCACGAGGTCCACGGCGGAGACCCAGTACTTC
.	TRBJ1-1	TRBV2	.	CASTSGRDEAFF	TGTGCCAGCACTAGCGGGAGGGACGAAGCTTTCTTT
few	TRBJ2-7	TRBV6-6	.	CASRFHPDKNSYEQYF	TGTGCCAGCAGGTTTCACCCGGACAAAAACTCCTACGAGCAGTACTTC
many	TRBJ2-5	TRBV7-9	.	CASSSSDRRETQYF	TGTGCCAGCAGCTCATCTGACAGGAGAGAGACCCAGTACTTC
few	TRBJ1-4	TRBV7-2	TRBD1	CASSGGQTYEKLFF	TGTGCCAGCAGCGGGGGACAGACTTATGAAAAACTGTTTTTT
.	TRBJ1-1	TRBV12-3/TRBV12-4	.	CASSWIGEATEAFF	TGTGCCAGCAGTTGGATTGGGGAGGCCACTGAAGCTTTCTTT